This TCR beta chain was observed in a study of identical twins. This CDR3 is built from 18 residues. Trimming cost V 6 bases and J 4 bases; bases outside gene matches: 12. In germline, CDR1 is ENHRY, CDR2 SYGVKD. This clonotype was picked up many times. TCRdb fed the 5' RACE reads into MiXCR, producing one record per CDR3 protein. The table lists hundreds of thousands of distinct CDR3 sequences, 18% of them singletons. These records were also assigned to another study, of T cells expressing NK-cell markers. From that study: All TCR beta repertoires analysed originated from sorted CD3+CD56+NKG2C+, CD3+CD56+NKG2C- and CD3+CD56-NKG2C+ T cells.

The receptor was derived from a woman between 18 and 30 years old in good health. The chain uses TRBV10-3 and TRBJ2-3; 14 positions match TRBD2. The specimen was PBMCs. CDR3 region: CAIRKVSGTSGGADTQYF. CDR3 bases: TGTGCCATCAGGAAAGTCTCCGGGACTAGCGGGGGAGCAGATACGCAGTATTTT.